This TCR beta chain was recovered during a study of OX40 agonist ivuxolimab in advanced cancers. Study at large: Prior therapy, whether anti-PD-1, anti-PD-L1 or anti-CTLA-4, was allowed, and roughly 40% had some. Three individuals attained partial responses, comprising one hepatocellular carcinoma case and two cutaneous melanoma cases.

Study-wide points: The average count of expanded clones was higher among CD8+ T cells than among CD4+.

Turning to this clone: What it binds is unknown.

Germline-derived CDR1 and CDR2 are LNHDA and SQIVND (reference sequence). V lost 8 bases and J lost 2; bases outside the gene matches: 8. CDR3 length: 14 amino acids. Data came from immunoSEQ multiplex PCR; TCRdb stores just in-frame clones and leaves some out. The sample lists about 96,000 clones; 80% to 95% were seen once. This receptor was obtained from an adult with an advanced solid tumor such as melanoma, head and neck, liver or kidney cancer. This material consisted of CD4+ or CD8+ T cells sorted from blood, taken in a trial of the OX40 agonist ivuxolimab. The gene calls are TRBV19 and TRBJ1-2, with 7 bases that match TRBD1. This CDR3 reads CASGDRFLNYGYTF. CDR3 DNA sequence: TGTGCCAGTGGGGACAGATTTTTGAACTATGGCTACACCTTC. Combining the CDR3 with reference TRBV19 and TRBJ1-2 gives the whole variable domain DGGITQSPKYLFRKEGQNVTLSCEQNLNHDAMYWYRQDPGQGLRLIYYSQIVNDFQKGDIAEGYSVSREKKESFPLTVTSAQKNPTAFYLCASGDRFLNYGYTFGSGTRLTVV.